This TCR beta chain was recorded in a study of blood T cell repertoires in COVID-19. Germline lookup yields CDR1 SGHDT and CDR2 YYEEEE. The ends were cut back, 1 base at V and 3 bases at J, with 8 bases in the middle. This CDR3 contains 14 residues. Profiled with immunoSEQ multiplex PCR; TCRdb holds only in-frame clones, not every one. Of some 240,000 clones listed, roughly 85% are singletons. Clinical histories supplied by participants themselves formed the basis of cohort assignment. Participants classified as exposed had met a COVID-19 case within 2 weeks before study entry. This clonotype was sampled from a woman between 50 and 59 years old who had been exposed to COVID-19. The rearrangement uses TRBV5-6 and TRBJ1-5; tentatively, D is TRBD1 (5 bases). Sequenced input: PBMCs or T cells enriched from blood (not recorded which). For the CDR3, the DNA is TGTGCCAGCAGCTTGATGGGGCCCAATCAGCCCCAGCATTTT. This translates into CASSLMGPNQPQHF. The full variable domain, in which reference TRBV5-6 and TRBJ1-5 provide the parts outside the CDR3, is DAGVTQSPTHLIKTRGQQVTLRCSPKSGHDTVSWYQQALGQGPQFIFQYYEEEERQRGNFPDRFSGHQFPNYSSELNVNALLLGDSALYLCASSLMGPNQPQHFGDGTRLSIL.